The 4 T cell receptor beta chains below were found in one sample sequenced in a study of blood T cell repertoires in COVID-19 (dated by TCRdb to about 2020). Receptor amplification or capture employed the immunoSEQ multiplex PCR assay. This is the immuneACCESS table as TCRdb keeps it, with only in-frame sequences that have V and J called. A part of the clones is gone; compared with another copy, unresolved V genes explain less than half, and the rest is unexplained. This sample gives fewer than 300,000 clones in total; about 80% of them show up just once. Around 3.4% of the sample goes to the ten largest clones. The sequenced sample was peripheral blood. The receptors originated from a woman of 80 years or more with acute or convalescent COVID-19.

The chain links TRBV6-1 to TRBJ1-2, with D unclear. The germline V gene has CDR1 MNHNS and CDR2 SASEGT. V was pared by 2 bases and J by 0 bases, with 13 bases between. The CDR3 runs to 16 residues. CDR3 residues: CASSERAGGPNYGYTF. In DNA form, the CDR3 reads TGTGCCAGCAGTGAACGGGCAGGCGGGCCTAACTATGGCTACACCTTC.

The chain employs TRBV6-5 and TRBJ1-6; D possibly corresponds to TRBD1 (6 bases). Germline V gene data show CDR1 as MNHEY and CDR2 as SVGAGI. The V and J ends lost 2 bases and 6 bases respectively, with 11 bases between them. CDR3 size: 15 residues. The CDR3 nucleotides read TGTGCCAGCAGTTACGAACAGGGCGGTAATTCACCCCTCCACTTT. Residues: CASSYEQGGNSPLHF.

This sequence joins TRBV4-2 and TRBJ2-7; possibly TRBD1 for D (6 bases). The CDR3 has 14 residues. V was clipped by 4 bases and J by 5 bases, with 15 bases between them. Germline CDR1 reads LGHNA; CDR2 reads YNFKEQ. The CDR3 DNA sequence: TGTGCCAGCAGCCGAGAACAGGGTCAGAACGAGCAGTACTTC. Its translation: CASSREQGQNEQYF.

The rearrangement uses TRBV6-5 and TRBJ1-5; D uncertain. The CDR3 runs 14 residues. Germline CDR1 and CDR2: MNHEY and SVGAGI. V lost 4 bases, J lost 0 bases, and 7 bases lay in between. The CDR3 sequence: CASSFDISNQPQHF. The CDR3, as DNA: TGTGCCAGCAGTTTTGACATTAGCAATCAGCCCCAGCATTTT.